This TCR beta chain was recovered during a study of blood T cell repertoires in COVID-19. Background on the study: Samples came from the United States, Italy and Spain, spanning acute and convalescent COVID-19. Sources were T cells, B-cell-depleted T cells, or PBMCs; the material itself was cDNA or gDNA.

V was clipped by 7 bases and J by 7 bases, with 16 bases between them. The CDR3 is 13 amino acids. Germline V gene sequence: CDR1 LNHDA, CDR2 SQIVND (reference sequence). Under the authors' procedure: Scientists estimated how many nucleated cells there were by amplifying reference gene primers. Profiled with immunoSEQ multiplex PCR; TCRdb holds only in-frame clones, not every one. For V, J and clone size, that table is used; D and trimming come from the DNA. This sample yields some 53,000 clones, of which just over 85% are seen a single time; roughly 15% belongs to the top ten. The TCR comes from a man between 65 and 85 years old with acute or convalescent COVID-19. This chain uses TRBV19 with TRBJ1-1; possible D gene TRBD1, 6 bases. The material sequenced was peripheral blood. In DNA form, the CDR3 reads TGTGCCAGTACCCCCCGCCAGGGGCATGAAGCTTTCTTT. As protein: CASTPRQGHEAFF.